This TCR beta chain was observed in a study of identical twins. TCRdb reprocessed the 5' RACE reads with MiXCR, giving one entry per CDR3 protein. Of nearly 200,000 distinct CDR3 sequences in the sample, approximately 16% were seen once. This CDR3 contains 14 residues. V was clipped by 4 bases and J by 4 bases, with 10 bases between them. Looked up from germline, CDR1 is SGHDN and CDR2 is FVKESK. The data were also submitted as part of a second study, on T cells expressing NK-cell markers. That source adds: Of eight sequenced donors, seven were HCMV-seropositive and one HCMV-seronegative. CD8+ T cells in over 5 donors included dominant NKG2C+ clonotypes at roughly 1.0-8%.

Sequencing was performed on CD8+ T cells sorted from blood. The TCR comes from a woman under 30 in good health. The chain recombines TRBV14 with TRBJ2-2; D is unresolved. Here the CDR3 DNA reads TGTGCCAGCAGCCCCACCGACACCACCGGGGAGCTGTTTTTT. Amino acid sequence: CASSPTDTTGELFF.